This section outlines one TCR beta chain sequence together with its context. The data originate from a study of cytomegalovirus exposure and HLA in healthy donors. The germline CDR1 and CDR2 sequences are LGHNT and FRNRAP. The CDR3 totals 17 residues. In the PCR, 60 Vbeta and 13 Jbeta primers were used. The protocol was immunoSEQ multiplex PCR, while the TCRdb copy is restricted to in-frame clones and leaves out a portion. The repertoire table contains about 110,000 clones. Sequenced sample: PBMCs. This receptor was obtained from a young man in good health and CMV-seronegative. V is TRBV12-5 and J is TRBJ2-5; 7 bases map to TRBD1. The DNA end is a closer match to TRBJ2-7, so the J assignment may be wrong. DNA of the CDR3: TGTGCTAGTGGTTTGGGCCTCGGACAGGCCGCCTCCTACGAGCAGTACTTC. Amino acids: CASGLGLGQAASYEQYF.